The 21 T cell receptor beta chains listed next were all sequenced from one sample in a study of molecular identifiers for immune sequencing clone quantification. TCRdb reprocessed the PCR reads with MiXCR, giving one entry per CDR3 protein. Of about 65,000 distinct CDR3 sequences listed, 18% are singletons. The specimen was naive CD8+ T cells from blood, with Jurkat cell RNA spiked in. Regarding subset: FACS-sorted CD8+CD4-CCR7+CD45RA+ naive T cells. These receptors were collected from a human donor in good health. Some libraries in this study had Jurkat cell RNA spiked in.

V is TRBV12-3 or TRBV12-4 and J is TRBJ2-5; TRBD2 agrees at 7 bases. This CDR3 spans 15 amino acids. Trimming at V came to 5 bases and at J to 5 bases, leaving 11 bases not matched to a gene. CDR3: CASSRGLGGLETQYF. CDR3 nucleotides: TGTGCCAGCAGTCGAGGACTAGGTGGTTTGGAGACCCAGTACTTC.

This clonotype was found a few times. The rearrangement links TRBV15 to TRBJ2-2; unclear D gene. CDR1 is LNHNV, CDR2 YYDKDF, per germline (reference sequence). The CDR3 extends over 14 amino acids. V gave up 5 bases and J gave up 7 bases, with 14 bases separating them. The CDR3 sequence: CATSATNPRGELFF. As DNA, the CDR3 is TGTGCCACCAGCGCCACGAATCCCCGCGGGGAGCTGTTTTTT. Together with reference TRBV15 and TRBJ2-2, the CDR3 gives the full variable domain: DAMVIQNPRYQVTQFGKPVTLSCSQTLNHNVMYWYQQKSSQAPKLLFHYYDKDFNNEADTPDNFQSRRPNTSFCFLDIRSPGLGDTAMYLCATSATNPRGELFFGEGSRLTVL.

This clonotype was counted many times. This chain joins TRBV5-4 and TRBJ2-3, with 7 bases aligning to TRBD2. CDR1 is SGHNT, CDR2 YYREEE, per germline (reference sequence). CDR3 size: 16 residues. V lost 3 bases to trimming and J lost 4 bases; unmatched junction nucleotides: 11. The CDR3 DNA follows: TGTGCCAGCAGCTGGGGGGGGGTTCGGGCTGCAGATACGCAGTATTTT. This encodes CASSWGGVRAADTQYF. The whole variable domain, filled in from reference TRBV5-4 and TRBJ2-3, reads ETGVTQSPTHLIKTRGQQVTLRCSSQSGHNTVSWYQQALGQGPQFIFQYYREEENGRGNFPPRFSGLQFPNYSSELNVNALELDDSALYLCASSWGGVRAADTQYFGPGTRLTVL.

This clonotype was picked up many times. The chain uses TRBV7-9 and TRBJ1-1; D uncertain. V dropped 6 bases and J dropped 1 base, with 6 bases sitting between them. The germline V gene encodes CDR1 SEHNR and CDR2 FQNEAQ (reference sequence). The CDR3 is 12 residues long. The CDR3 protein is CASRAPNTEAFF. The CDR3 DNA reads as TGTGCCAGCAGGGCCCCGAACACTGAAGCTTTCTTT.

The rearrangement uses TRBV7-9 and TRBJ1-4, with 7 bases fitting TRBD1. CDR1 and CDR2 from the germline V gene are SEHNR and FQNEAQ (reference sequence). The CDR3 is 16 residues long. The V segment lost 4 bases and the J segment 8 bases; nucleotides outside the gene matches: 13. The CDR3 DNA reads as TGTGCCAGCAGCTCTCCAGCAACAGGGGCGGGGGAAAAACTGTTTTTT. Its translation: CASSSPATGAGEKLFF. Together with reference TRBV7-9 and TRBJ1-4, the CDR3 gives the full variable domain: DTGVSQNPRHKITKRGQNVTFRCDPISEHNRLYWYRQTLGQGPEFLTYFQNEAQLEKSRLLSDRFSAERPKGSFSTLEIQRTEQGDSAMYLCASSSPATGAGEKLFFGSGTQLSVL.

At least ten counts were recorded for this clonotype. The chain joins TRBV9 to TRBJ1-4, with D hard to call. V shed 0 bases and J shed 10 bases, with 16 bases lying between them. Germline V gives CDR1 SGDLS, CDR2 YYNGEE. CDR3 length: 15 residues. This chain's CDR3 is CASSVGGPADGKLFF. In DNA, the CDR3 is TGTGCCAGCAGCGTAGGTGGGCCGGCGGACGGAAAACTGTTTTTT.

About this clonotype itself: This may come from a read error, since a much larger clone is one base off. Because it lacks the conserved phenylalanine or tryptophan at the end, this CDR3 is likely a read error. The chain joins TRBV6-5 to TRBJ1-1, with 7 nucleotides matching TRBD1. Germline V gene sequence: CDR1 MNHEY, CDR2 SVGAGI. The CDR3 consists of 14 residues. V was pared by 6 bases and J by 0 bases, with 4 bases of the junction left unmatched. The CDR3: CASRWDSMNTEAFL. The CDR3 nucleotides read TGTGCCAGCAGATGGGACAGTATGAACACTGAAGCTTTCCTT.

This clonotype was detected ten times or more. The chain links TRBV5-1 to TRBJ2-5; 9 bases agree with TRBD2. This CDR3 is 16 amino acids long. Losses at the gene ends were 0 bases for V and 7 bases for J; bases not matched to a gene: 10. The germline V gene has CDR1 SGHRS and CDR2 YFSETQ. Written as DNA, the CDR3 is TGCGCCAGCAGCTTGGAGCTAGCGGGATCCGGGGGGACCCAGTACTTC. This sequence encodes CASSLELAGSGGTQYF. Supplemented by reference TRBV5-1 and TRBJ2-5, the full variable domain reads KAGVTQTPRYLIKTRGQQVTLSCSPISGHRSVSWYQQTPGQGLQFLFEYFSETQRNKGNFPGRFSGRQFSNSRSEMNVSTLELGDSALYLCASSLELAGSGGTQYFGPGTRLLVL.

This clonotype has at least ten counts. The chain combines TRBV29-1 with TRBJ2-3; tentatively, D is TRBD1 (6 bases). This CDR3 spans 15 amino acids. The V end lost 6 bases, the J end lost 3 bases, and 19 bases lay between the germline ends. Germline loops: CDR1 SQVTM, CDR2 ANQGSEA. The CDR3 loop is CSVEPTGYHTDTQYF. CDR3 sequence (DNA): TGCAGCGTCGAGCCGACAGGCTATCATACAGATACGCAGTATTTT.

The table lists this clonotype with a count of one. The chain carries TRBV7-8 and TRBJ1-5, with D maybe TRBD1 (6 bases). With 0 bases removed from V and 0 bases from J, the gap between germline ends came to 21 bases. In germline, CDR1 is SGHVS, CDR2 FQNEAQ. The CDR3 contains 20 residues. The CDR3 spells CASSLARYGGSLNSNQPQHF. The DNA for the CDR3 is TGTGCCAGCAGCTTAGCGCGGTATGGGGGCTCCCTAAATAGCAATCAGCCCCAGCATTTT.

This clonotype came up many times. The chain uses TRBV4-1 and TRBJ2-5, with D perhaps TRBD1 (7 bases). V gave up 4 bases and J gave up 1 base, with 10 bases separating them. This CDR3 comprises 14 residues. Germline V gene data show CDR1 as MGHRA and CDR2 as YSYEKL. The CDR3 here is CASSPRDSQETQYF. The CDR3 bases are TGCGCCAGCAGCCCGCGGGACAGCCAAGAGACCCAGTACTTC.

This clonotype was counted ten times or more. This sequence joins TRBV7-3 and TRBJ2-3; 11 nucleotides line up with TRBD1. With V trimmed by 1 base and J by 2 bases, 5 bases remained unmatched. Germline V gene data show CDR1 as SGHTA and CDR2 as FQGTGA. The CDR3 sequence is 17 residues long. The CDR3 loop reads CASSLRGTGGYTDTQYF. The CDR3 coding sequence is TGTGCCAGCAGCTTAAGGGGGACAGGGGGATACACAGATACGCAGTATTTT.

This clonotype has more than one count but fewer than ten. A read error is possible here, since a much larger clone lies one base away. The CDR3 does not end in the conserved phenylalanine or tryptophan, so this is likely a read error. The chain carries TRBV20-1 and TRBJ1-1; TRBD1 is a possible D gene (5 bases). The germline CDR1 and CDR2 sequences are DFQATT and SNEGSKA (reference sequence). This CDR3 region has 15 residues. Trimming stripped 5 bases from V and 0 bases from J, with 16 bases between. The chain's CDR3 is CSAPLTGGLNTEAFS. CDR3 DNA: TGCAGTGCTCCGCTAACTGGGGGGTTGAACACTGAAGCTTTCTCT.

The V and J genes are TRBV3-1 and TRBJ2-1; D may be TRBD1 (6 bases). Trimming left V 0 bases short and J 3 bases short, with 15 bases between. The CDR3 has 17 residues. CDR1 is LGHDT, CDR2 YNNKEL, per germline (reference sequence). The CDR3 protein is CASSQEGTGWYYNEQFF. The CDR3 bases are TGTGCCAGCAGCCAAGAGGGTACAGGGTGGTACTACAATGAGCAGTTCTTC.

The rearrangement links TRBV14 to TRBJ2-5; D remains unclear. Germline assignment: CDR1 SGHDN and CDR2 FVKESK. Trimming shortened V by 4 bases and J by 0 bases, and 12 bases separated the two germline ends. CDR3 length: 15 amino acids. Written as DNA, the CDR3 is TGTGCCAGCAGCCCCCGGGTGACGTACCAAGAGACCCAGTACTTC. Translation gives CASSPRVTYQETQYF.

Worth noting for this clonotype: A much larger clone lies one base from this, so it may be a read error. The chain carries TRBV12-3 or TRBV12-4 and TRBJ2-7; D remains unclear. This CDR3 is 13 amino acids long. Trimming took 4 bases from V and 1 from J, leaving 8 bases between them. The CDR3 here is CASSSSQSYEQYF. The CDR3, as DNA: TGTGCCAGCAGTTCAAGTCAGTCCTACGAGCAGTACTTC.

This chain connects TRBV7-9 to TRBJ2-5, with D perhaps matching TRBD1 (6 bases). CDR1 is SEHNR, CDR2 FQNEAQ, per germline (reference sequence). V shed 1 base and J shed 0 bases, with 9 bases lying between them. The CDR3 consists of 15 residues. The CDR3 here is CASSLVQGDQETQYF. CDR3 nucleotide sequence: TGTGCCAGCAGCTTAGTACAGGGTGACCAAGAGACCCAGTACTTC.

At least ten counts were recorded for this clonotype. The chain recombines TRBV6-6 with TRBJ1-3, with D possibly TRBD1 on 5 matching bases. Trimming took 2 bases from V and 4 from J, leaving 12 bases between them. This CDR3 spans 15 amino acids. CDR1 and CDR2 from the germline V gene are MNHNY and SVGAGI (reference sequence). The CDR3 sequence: CASSYIGTEGNTIYF. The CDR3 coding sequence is TGTGCCAGCAGTTACATCGGGACGGAAGGAAACACCATATATTTT.

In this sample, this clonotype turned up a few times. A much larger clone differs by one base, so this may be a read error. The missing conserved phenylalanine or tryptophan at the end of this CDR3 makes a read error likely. The CDR3 reads CASSILLTDTQYS. In nucleotides, the CDR3 is TGTGCCAGCAGCATACTTCTCACAGATACGCAGTATTCT. This chain connects TRBV28 to TRBJ2-3; D not certain. This CDR3 has 13 amino acids. V was clipped by 6 bases and J by 2 bases, with 9 bases between them. CDR1 and CDR2 from the germline V gene are MDHEN and SYDVKM.

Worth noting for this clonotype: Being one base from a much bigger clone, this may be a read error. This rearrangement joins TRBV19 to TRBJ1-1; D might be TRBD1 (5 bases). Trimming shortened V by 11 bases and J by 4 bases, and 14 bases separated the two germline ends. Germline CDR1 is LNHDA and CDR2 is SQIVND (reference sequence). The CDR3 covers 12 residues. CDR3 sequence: CAVFGGSTEAFF. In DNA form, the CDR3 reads TGTGCCGTCTTCGGGGGTAGCACTGAAGCTTTCTTT.

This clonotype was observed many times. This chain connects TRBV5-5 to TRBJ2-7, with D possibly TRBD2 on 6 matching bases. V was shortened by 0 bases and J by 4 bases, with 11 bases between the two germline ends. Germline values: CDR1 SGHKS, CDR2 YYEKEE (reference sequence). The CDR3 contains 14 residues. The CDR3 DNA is TGTGCCAGCAGCTTGGCTGCTAGCGTATACGAGCAGTACTTC. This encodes CASSLAASVYEQYF.